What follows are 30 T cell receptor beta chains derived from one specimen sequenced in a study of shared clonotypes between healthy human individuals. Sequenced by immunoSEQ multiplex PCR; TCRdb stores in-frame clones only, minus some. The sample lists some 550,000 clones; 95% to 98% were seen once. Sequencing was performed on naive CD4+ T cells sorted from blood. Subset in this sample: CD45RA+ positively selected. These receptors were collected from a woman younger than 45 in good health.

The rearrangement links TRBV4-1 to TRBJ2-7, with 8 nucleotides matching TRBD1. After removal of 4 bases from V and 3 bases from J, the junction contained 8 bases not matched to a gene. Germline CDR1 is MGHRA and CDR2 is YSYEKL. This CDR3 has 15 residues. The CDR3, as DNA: TGCGCCAGCAGCCTCGTCGTGACAGGGGTCTACGAGCAGTACTTC. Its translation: CASSLVVTGVYEQYF.

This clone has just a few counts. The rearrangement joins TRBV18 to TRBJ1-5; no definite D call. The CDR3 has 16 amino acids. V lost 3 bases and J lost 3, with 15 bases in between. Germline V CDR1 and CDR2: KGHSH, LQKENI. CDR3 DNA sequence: TGTGCCAGCTCACCCAGCGAAGGGTTACTCAATCAGCCCCAGCATTTT. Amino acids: CASSPSEGLLNQPQHF.

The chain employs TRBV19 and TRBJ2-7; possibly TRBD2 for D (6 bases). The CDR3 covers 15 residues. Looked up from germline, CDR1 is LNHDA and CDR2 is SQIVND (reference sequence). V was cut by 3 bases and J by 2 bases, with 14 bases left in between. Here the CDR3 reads CASSMEGLKTYEQYF. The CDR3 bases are TGTGCCAGTAGTATGGAGGGCCTGAAAACCTACGAGCAGTACTTC.

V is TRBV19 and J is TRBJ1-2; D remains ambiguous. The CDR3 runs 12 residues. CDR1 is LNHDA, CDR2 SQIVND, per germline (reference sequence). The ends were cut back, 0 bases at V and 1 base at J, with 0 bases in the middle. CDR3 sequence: CASSIDNYGYTF. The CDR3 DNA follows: TGTGCCAGTAGTATAGATAACTATGGCTACACCTTC.

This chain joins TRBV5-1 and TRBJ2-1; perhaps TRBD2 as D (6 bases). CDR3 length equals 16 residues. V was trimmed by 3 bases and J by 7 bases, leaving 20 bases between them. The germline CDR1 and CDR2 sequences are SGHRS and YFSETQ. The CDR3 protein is CASSSPKPTSKNEQFF. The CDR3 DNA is TGCGCCAGCAGCTCCCCAAAACCGACTAGTAAGAATGAGCAGTTCTTC.

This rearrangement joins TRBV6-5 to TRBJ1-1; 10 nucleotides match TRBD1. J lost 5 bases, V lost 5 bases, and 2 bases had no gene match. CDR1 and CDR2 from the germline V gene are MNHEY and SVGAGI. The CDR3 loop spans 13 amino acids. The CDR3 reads CASSPDRGTEAFF. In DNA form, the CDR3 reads TGTGCCAGCAGTCCGGACAGGGGGACTGAAGCTTTCTTT.

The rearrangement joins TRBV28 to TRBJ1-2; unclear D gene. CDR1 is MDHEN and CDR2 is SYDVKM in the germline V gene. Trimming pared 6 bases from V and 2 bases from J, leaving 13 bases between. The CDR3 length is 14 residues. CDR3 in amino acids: CASSPPRRNYGYTF. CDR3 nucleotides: TGTGCCAGCAGCCCACCAAGGAGGAACTATGGCTACACCTTC.

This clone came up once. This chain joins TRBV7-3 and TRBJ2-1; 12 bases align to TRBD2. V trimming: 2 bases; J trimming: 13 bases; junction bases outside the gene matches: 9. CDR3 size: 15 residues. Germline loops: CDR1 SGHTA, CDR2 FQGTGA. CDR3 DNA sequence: TGTGCCAGCAGCTTATGGGCTAGCGGGAGGGACATACAGTTCTTC. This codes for CASSLWASGRDIQFF.

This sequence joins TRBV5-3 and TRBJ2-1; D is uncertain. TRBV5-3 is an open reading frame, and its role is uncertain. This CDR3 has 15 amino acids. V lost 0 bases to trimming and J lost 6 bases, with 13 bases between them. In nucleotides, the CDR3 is TGTGCCAGAAGCTTGGGTTACCCGAGGTCCAATGAGCAGTTCTTC. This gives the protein CARSLGYPRSNEQFF.

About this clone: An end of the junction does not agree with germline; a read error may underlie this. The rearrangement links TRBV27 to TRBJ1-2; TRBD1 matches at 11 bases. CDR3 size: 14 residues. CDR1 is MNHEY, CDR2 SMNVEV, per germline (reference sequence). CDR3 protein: CASSSPPDRGHPRF. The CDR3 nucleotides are TGTGCCAGCAGTTCCCCGCCGGACAGGGGGCACCCCAGGTTC.

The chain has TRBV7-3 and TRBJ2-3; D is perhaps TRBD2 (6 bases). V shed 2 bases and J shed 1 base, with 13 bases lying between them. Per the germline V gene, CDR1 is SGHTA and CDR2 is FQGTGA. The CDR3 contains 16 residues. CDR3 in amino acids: CASSLGLGGGTDTQYF. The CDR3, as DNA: TGTGCCAGCAGCTTAGGTCTAGGCGGGGGCACAGATACGCAGTATTTT.

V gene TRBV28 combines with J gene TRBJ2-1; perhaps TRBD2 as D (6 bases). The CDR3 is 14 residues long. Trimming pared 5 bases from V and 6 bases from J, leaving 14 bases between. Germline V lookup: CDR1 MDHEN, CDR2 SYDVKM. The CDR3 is CASSTRLDINEQFF. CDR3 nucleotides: TGTGCCAGCAGTACTCGACTAGATATCAATGAGCAGTTCTTC.

CDR3 loop: CASSIEGQGTYSTDTQYF. DNA of the CDR3: TGTGCCAGTAGTATAGAGGGGCAGGGTACATACAGCACAGATACGCAGTATTTT. J is TRBJ2-3 and V is TRBV19; D might be TRBD1 (5 bases). CDR3 length equals 18 residues. The V gene lost 0 bases and the J gene lost 0 bases, with 16 bases spanning the gap. Germline-derived CDR1 and CDR2 are LNHDA and SQIVND (reference sequence).

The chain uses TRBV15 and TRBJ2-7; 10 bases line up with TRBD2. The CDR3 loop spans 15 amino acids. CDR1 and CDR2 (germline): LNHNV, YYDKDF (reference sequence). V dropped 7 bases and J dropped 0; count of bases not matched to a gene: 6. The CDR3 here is CATKQLAGSSYEQYF. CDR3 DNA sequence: TGTGCCACCAAGCAACTAGCGGGATCCTCCTACGAGCAGTACTTC.

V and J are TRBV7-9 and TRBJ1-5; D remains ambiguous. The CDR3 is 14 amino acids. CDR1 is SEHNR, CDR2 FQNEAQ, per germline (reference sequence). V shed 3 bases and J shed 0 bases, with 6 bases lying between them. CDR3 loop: CASSLGDSNQPQHF. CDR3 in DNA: TGTGCCAGCAGCTTGGGAGATAGCAATCAGCCCCAGCATTTT.

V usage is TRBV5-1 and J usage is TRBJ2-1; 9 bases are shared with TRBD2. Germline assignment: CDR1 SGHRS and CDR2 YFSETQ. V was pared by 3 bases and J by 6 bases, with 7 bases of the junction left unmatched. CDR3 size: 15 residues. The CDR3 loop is CASSSRLAVTNEQFF. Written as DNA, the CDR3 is TGCGCCAGCAGCTCACGACTAGCGGTTACCAATGAGCAGTTCTTC. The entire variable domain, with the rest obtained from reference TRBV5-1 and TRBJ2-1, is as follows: KAGVTQTPRYLIKTRGQQVTLSCSPISGHRSVSWYQQTPGQGLQFLFEYFSETQRNKGNFPGRFSGRQFSNSRSEMNVSTLELGDSALYLCASSSRLAVTNEQFFGPGTRLTVL.

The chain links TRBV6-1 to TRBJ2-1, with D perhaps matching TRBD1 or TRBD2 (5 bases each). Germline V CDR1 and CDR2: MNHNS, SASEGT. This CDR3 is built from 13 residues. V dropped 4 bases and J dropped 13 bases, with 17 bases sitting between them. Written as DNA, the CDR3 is TGTGCCAGCAGTGCGGGGCTAGCTTTCAATCAGTTCTTC. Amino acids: CASSAGLAFNQFF.

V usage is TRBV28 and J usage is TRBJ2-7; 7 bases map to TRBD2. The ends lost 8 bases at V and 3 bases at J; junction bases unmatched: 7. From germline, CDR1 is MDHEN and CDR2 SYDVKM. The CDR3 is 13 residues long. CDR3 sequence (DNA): TGTGCCAGCCAATGGGGGGGGGTCTACGAGCAGTACTTC. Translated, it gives CASQWGGVYEQYF.

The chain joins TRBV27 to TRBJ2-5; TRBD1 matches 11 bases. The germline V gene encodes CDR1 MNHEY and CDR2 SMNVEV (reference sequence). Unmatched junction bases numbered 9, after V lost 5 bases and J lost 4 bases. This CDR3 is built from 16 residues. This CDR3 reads CASSGYRDRGLETQYF. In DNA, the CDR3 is TGTGCCAGCAGTGGTTACCGGGACAGGGGGTTAGAGACCCAGTACTTC.

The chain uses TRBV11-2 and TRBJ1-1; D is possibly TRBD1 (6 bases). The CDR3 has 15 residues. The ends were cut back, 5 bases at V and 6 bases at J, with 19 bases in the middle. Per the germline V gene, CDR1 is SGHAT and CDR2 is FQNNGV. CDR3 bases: TGTGCCAGCAGCCCAACGTTCGGGGGGCTGGCTGAAGCTTTCTTT. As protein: CASSPTFGGLAEAFF.

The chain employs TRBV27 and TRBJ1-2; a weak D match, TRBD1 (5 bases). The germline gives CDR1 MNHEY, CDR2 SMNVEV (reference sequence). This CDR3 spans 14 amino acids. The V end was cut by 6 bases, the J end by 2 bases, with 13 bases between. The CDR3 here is CASRALGGNYGYTF. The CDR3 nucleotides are TGTGCCAGCAGAGCTCTGGGGGGGAACTATGGCTACACCTTC.

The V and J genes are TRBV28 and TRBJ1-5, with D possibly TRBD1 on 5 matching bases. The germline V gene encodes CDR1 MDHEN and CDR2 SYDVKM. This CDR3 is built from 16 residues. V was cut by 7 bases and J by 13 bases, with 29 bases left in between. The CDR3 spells CASTPEGQGWGLGQHF. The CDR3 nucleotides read TGTGCCAGCACCCCGGAGGGGCAGGGCTGGGGCTTAGGGCAGCATTTT.

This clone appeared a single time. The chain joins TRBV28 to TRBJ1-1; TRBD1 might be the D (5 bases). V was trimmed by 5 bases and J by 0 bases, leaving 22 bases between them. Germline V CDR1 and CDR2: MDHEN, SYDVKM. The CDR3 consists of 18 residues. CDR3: CASSPRATARRMNTEAFF. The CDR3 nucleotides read TGTGCCAGCAGTCCCCGAGCGACAGCTCGGCGGATGAACACTGAAGCTTTCTTT.

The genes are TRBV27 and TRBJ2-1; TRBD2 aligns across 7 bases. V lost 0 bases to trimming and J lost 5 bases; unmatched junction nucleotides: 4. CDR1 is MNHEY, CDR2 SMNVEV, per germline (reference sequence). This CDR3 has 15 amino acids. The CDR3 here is CASSLSGGPHNEQFF. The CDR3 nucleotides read TGTGCCAGCAGTTTATCGGGAGGGCCCCACAATGAGCAGTTCTTC.

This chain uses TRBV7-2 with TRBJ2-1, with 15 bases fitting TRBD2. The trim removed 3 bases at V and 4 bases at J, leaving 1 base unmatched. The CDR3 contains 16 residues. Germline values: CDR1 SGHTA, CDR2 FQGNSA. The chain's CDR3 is CASSLGTSGRYNEQFF. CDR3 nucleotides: TGTGCCAGCAGCTTGGGGACTAGCGGGAGGTACAATGAGCAGTTCTTC.

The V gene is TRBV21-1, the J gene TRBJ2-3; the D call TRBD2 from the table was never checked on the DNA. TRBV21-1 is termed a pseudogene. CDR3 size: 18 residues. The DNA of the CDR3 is TGTGCCAGCAGCAAAGTTGCTTGGGAGGGGGAAGGGACAGATACGCAGTATTTT. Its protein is CASSKVAWEGEGTDTQYF.

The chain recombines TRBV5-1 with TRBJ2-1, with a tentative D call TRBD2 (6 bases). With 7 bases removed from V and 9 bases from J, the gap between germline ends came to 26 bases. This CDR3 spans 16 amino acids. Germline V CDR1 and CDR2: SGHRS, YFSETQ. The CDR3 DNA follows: TGCGCCAGCGCCCCCCAGGAGGGTTCCTCGCGCGGTGAGCAGTTCTTC. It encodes CASAPQEGSSRGEQFF. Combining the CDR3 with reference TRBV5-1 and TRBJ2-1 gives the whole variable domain KAGVTQTPRYLIKTRGQQVTLSCSPISGHRSVSWYQQTPGQGLQFLFEYFSETQRNKGNFPGRFSGRQFSNSRSEMNVSTLELGDSALYLCASAPQEGSSRGEQFFGPGTRLTVL.

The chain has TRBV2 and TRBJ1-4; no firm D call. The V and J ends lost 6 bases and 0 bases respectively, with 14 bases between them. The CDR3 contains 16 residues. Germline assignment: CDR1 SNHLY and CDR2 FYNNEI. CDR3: CASREDRRATNEKLFF. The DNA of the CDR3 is TGTGCCAGCAGGGAGGACCGGAGGGCAACTAATGAAAAACTGTTTTTT.

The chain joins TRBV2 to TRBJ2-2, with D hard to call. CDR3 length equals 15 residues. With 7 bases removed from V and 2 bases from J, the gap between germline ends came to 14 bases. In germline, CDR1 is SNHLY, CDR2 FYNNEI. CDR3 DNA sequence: TGTGCCAGCACTGTCAGTCCCGTAAACACCGGGGAGCTGTTTTTT. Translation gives CASTVSPVNTGELFF. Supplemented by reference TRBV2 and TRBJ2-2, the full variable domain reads EPEVTQTPSHQVTQMGQEVILRCVPISNHLYFYWYRQILGQKVEFLVSFYNNEISEKSEIFDDQFSVERPDGSNFTLKIRSTKLEDSAMYFCASTVSPVNTGELFFGEGSRLTVL.

The CDR3 here is CASRRRELPHEQFF. In nucleotides, the CDR3 is TGTGCCAGCAGAAGGCGGGAACTCCCCCATGAGCAGTTCTTC. The chain carries TRBV6-5 and TRBJ2-1, with a weak D call TRBD2 (6 bases). Germline V gene data show CDR1 as MNHEY and CDR2 as SVGAGI. The CDR3 contains 14 residues. Trimming removed 6 bases at V and 8 bases at J, with 17 bases between.